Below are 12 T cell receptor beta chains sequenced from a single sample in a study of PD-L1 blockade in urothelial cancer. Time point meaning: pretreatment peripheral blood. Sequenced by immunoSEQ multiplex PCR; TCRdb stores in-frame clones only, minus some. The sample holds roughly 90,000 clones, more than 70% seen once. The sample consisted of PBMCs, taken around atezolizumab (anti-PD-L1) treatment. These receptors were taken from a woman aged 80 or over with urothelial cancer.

CDR3 nucleotides: TGTGCCAGCAGCTTAGGAGGGATGAATGAGCAGTTCTTC. This translates into CASSLGGMNEQFF. The chain carries TRBV7-2 and TRBJ2-1; maybe TRBD2 (5 bases). Trimming shortened V by 1 base and J by 7 bases, and 8 bases separated the two germline ends. Germline V lookup: CDR1 SGHTA, CDR2 FQGNSA. There are 13 residues in the CDR3. Together with reference TRBV7-2 and TRBJ2-1, the CDR3 gives the full variable domain: GAGVSQSPSNKVTEKGKDVELRCDPISGHTALYWYRQSLGQGLEFLIYFQGNSAPDKSGLPSDRFSAERTGGSVSTLTIQRTQQEDSAVYLCASSLGGMNEQFFGPGTRLTVL.

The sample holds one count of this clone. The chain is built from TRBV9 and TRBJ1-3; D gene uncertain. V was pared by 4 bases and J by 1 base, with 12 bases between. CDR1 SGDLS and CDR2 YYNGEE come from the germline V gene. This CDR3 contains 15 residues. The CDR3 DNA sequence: TGTGCCAGCAGCTCAGAGGGAGGTTCTGGAAACACCATATATTTT. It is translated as CASSSEGGSGNTIYF.

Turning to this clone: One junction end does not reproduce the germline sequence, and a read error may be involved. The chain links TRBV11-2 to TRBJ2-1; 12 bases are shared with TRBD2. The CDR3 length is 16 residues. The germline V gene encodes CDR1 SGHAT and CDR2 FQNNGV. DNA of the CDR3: TGTGCCAGCAGCCCAGTGGGGACTAGCGGGTACAATGAGCGGTTCTTC. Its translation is CASSPVGTSGYNERFF.

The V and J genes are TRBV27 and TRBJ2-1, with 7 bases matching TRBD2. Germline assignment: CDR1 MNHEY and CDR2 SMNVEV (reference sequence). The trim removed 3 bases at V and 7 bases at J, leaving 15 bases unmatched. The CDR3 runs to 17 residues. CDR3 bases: TGTGCCAGCAGTTTTGAAATGACGGGAGGCCCGGGGAATGAGCAGTTCTTC. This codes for CASSFEMTGGPGNEQFF.

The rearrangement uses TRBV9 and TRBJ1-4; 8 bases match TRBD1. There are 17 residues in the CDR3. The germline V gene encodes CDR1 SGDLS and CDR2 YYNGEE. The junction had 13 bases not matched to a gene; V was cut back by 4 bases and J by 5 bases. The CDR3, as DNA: TGTGCCAGCAGCCGAAGGGCAGGGGGCGCGGAGAATGAAAAACTGTTTTTT. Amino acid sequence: CASSRRAGGAENEKLFF.

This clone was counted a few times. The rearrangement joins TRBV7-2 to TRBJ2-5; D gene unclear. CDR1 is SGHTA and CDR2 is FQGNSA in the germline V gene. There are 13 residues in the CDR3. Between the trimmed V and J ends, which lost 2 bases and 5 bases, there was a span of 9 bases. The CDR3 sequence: CASSLTVPETQYF. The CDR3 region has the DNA TGTGCCAGCAGCTTAACAGTACCGGAGACCCAGTACTTC.

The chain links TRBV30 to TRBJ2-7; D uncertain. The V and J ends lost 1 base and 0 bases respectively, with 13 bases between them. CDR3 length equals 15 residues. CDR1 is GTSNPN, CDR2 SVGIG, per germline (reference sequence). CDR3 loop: CAWSAGARSSYEQYF. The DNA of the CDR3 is TGTGCCTGGAGTGCCGGAGCGAGGAGCTCCTACGAGCAGTACTTC.

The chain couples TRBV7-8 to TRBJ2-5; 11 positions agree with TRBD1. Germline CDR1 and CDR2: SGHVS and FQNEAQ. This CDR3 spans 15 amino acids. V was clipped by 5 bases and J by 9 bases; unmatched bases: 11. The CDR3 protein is CASSPPGTGGFAQYF. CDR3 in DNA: TGTGCCAGCAGCCCGCCTGGGACAGGGGGTTTTGCCCAGTACTTC.

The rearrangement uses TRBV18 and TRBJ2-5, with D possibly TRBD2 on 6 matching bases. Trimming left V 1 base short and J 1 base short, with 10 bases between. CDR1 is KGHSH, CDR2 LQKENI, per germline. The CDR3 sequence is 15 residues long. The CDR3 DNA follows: TGTGCCAGCTCACCACGCCAGGGAGGCCAAGAGACCCAGTACTTC. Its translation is CASSPRQGGQETQYF.

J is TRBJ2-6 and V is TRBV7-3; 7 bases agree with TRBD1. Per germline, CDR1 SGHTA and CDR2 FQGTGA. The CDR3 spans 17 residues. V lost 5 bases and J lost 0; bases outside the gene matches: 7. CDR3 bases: TGTGCCAGCAGCCCGCGGACAGGAATCTCTGGGGCCAACGTCCTGACTTTC. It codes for CASSPRTGISGANVLTF.

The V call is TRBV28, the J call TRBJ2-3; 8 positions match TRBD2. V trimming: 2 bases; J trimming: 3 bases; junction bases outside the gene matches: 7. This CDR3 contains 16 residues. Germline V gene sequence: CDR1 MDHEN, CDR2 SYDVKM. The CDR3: CASSLNLAGLTDTQYF. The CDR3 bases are TGTGCCAGCAGTTTAAATCTAGCGGGCCTAACAGATACGCAGTATTTT.

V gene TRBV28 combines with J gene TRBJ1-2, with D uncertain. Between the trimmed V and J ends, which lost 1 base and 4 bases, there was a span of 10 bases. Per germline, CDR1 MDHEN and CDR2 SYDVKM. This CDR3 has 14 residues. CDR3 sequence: CASSLSTLVYGYTF. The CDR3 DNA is TGTGCCAGCAGTTTATCTACCCTCGTCTATGGCTACACCTTC.